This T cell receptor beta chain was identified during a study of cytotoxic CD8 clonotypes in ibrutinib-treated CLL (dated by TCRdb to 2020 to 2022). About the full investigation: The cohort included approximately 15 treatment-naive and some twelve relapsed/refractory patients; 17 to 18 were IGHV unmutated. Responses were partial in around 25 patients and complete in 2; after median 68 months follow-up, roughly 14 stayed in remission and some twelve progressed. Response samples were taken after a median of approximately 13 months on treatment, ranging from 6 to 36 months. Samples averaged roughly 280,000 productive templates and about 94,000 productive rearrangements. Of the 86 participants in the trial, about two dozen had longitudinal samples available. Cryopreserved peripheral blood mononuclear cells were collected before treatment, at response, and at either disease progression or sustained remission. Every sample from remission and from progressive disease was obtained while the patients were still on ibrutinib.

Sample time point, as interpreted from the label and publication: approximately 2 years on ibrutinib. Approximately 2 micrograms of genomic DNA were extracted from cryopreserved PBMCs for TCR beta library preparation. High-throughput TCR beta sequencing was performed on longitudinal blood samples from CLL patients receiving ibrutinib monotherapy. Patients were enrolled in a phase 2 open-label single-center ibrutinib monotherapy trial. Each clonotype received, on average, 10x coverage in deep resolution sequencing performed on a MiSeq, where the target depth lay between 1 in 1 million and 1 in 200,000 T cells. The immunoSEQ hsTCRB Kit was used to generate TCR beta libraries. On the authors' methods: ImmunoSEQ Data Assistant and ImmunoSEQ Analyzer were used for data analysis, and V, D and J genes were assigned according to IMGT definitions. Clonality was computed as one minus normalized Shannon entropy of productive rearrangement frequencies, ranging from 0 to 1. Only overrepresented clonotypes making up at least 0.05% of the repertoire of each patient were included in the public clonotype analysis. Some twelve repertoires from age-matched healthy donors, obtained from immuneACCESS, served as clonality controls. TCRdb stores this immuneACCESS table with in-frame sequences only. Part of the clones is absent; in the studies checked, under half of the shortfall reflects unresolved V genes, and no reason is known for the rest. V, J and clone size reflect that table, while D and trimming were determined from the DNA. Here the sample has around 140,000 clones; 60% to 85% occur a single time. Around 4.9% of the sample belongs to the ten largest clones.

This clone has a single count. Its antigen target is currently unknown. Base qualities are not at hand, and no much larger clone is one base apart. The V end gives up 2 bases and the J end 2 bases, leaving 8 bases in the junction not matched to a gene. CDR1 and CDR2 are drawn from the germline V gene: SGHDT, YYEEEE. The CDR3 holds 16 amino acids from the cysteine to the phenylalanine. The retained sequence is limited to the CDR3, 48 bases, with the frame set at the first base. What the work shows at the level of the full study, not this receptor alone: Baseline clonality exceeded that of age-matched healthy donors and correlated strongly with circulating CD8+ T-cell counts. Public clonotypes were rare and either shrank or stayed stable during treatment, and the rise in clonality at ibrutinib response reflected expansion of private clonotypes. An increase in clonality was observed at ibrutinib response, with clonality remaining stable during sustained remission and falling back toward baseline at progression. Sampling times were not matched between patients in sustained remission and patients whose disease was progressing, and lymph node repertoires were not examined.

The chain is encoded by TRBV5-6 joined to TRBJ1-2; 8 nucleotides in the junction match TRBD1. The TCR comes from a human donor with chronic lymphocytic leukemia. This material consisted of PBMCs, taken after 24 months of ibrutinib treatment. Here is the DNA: TGTGCCAGCAGCTTCTTCGACAGGGGAACGAACTATGGCTACACCTTC. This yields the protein CASSFFDRGTNYGYTF.